This TCR beta chain was captured in a study of regulatory T cells in long-lasting Graves disease. This clonotype has just one count. Time point defined: persistent/refractory GD, antithyroid drugs over 5 years with positive TRAb. Following extraction of RNA from PBMCs, that RNA was used to make the TCR library. Doctors identified Graves' disease using the American Thyroid Association guidelines. Arm-PCR of CDR3 regions and iRepertoire HTBI primers were used to build TCR beta libraries. Per the original methods: The identification of approximately 62 TRBV and approximately 13 TRBJ segments was made across samples. TCRdb redid the calling of the multiplex PCR reads with MiXCR, one entry per CDR3 protein. V and J calls and clone size were set by TCRdb, not the authors. The profile covers 300,000 to 400,000 distinct CDR3 sequences, with 20% appearing a single time and 25% to 30% taken by the ten largest.

The CDR3 contains 13 residues. V was cut by 3 bases and J by 5 bases, with 10 bases left in between. Per the germline V gene, CDR1 is MNHGY and CDR2 is SVAAGI. The V gene is TRBV6-9, the J gene TRBJ2-5; D remains ambiguous. The sequence was obtained from a female donor with Graves disease. Sequences were derived from peripheral blood mononuclear cells (PBMCs), sampled when the disease was refractory, from a patient treated with antithyroid drugs. The DNA of the CDR3 is TGTGCCAGCAGTTACTCGAAGGGCGAGACCCAGTACTTC. Its translation is CASSYSKGETQYF.